Below, 32 T cell receptor beta chains from the same sample are listed, as sequenced in a study of T cells after yellow fever vaccination. TCRdb reprocessed the 5' RACE reads via MiXCR and lists one record per CDR3 protein. The sample consists of 200,000 to 300,000 distinct CDR3 sequences, 3.6% of them appearing once. This specimen was PBMCs, taken 15 days after the yellow fever booster vaccination. The receptors shown here come from a man between 18 and 29 years old who received the YFV17D yellow fever vaccine.

There are many counts of this clonotype. The rearrangement links TRBV18 to TRBJ2-1; D might be TRBD1 or TRBD2, each matching 5 bases. The CDR3 has 16 amino acids. In germline, CDR1 is KGHSH, CDR2 LQKENI. Trimming shortened V by 3 bases and J by 1 base, and 13 bases separated the two germline ends. The CDR3 region has the DNA TGTGCCAGCTCACCCATGGGACCGCAATCCTACAATGAGCAGTTCTTC. This encodes CASSPMGPQSYNEQFF.

Only a few counts were recorded for this clonotype. The CDR3 loop is CASSPGTQPQHF. The CDR3 coding sequence is TGTGCCAGCTCACCGGGGACTCAGCCCCAGCATTTT. V gene TRBV18 combines with J gene TRBJ1-5; tentatively, D is TRBD1 (5 bases). The CDR3 extends over 12 amino acids. V lost 3 bases to trimming and J lost 6 bases, with 6 bases between them. The germline CDR1 and CDR2 sequences are KGHSH and LQKENI.

This clonotype was seen repeatedly, ten times or more. The chain is built from TRBV7-2 and TRBJ2-6; TRBD2 is a possible D gene (6 bases). Germline V lookup: CDR1 SGHTA, CDR2 FQGNSA. The ends were cut back, 4 bases at V and 0 bases at J, with 13 bases in the middle. This CDR3 region has 17 residues. CDR3 sequence (DNA): TGTGCCAGCAGCTCTTACCCGGGAGCCTCTGGGGCCAACGTCCTGACTTTC. This sequence encodes CASSSYPGASGANVLTF.

This clonotype was counted many times. This chain links TRBV4-1 with TRBJ2-5, with D maybe TRBD1 (7 bases). Per the germline V gene, CDR1 is MGHRA and CDR2 is YSYEKL. The CDR3 spans 16 residues. V gave up 4 bases and J gave up 2 bases, with 17 bases separating them. The CDR3 protein is CASSRRWSGGQETQYF. The CDR3 nucleotides are TGCGCCAGCAGCCGTAGATGGTCAGGGGGGCAAGAGACCCAGTACTTC.

CDR3 sequence reads: CASSIRGGFGNTIYF. The CDR3 DNA follows: TGTGCCAGTAGTATCCGGGGAGGATTTGGAAACACCATATATTTT. The rearrangement links TRBV19 to TRBJ1-3; no definite D call. CDR3 length: 15 residues. The ends were cut back, 3 bases at V and 3 bases at J, with 12 bases in the middle. CDR1 is LNHDA, CDR2 SQIVND, per germline (reference sequence).

The table lists this clonotype with many counts. The chain combines TRBV7-8 with TRBJ2-1, with TRBD2 identical over 7 bases. J lost 0 bases, V lost 5 bases, and 10 bases had no gene match. Per germline, CDR1 SGHVS and CDR2 FQNEAQ. There are 17 residues in the CDR3. CDR3 in amino acids: CASSQHLAGVSYNEQFF. CDR3 sequence (DNA): TGTGCCAGCAGCCAACACCTGGCGGGGGTCTCCTACAATGAGCAGTTCTTC. The entire variable domain, with the rest obtained from reference TRBV7-8 and TRBJ2-1, is as follows: GAGVSQSPRYKVAKRGQDVALRCDPISGHVSLFWYQQALGQGPEFLTYFQNEAQLDKSGLPSDRFFAERPEGSVSTLKIQRTQQEDSAVYLCASSQHLAGVSYNEQFFGPGTRLTVL.

This clonotype was counted ten times or more. V is TRBV30 and J is TRBJ1-2; maybe TRBD1 (5 bases). Trimming removed 2 bases at V and 2 bases at J, with 12 bases between. The V gene's germline CDR1 is GTSNPN and CDR2 SVGIG (reference sequence). The CDR3 contains 14 residues. This CDR3 is CAWSRGQPNYGYTF. In nucleotides, the CDR3 is TGTGCCTGGAGTAGAGGACAACCAAACTATGGCTACACCTTC.

This clonotype was detected ten times or more. The V gene is TRBV6-5, the J gene TRBJ2-7; 12 nucleotides match TRBD1. The germline CDR1 and CDR2 sequences are MNHEY and SVGAGI. V shed 7 bases, J shed 3 bases, and the junction held 10 bases outside the gene matches. The CDR3 contains 16 residues. The chain's CDR3 is CASTSGTGGRNYEQYF. The DNA of the CDR3 is TGTGCCAGCACCTCCGGGACAGGGGGCCGCAACTACGAGCAGTACTTC.

This clonotype was picked up a small number of times. V gene TRBV7-6 combines with J gene TRBJ1-2; TRBD1 matches 10 bases. Germline V CDR1 and CDR2: SGHVS, FNYEAQ. The CDR3 runs 16 residues. The V and J ends lost 5 bases and 0 bases, in that order; junction bases with no gene match: 6. The DNA of the CDR3 is TGTGCCAGCAGCCCCGGGACAGGGGTTACTAACTATGGCTACACCTTC. This translates into CASSPGTGVTNYGYTF.

This clonotype has a count of ten or more. The chain joins TRBV20-1 to TRBJ2-2; TRBD2 is a possible D gene (7 bases). Per germline, CDR1 DFQATT and CDR2 SNEGSKA (reference sequence). The CDR3 totals 18 residues. Trimming pared 2 bases from V and 4 bases from J, leaving 23 bases between. The CDR3 DNA reads as TGCAGTGCTAGAACCGCGAGCGGGGCAGGGGAGGGCACCGGGGAGCTGTTTTTT. Amino acids: CSARTASGAGEGTGELFF.

This clonotype has just a few counts. The rearrangement joins TRBV12-3 or TRBV12-4 to TRBJ1-6; D uncertain. This CDR3 is built from 15 residues. Trimming removed 7 bases from V and 7 bases from J, with 17 bases in between. CDR3 bases: TGTGCCAGCACTCAGGACGCCGGTCCGAATTCACCCCTCCACTTT. Its translation: CASTQDAGPNSPLHF.

This clonotype occurred many times. The chain employs TRBV6-2 or TRBV6-3 and TRBJ2-2; D call uncertain. This CDR3 comprises 15 residues. V gave up 1 base and J gave up 4 bases, with 10 bases separating them. From germline, CDR1 is MNHEY and CDR2 SVGEGT. The CDR3 here is CASSYFVTGTGELFF. For the CDR3, the DNA is TGTGCCAGCAGTTACTTTGTTACGGGCACCGGGGAGCTGTTTTTT.

This clonotype occurred many times. The chain has TRBV12-3 or TRBV12-4 and TRBJ2-5; possible D gene TRBD2, 7 bases. This CDR3 has 16 amino acids. V lost 5 bases and J 5 bases, leaving 21 bases between the germline ends. CDR3 protein: CASSQILPGGGETQYF. DNA of the CDR3: TGTGCCAGCAGTCAGATACTACCGGGGGGCGGGGAGACCCAGTACTTC.

In its sample, this clonotype was seen many times. This chain links TRBV6-2 or TRBV6-3 with TRBJ2-6; D is uncertain. The CDR3 is 16 amino acids. Per germline, CDR1 MNHEY and CDR2 SVGEGT. Trimming took off 5 bases at V and 0 bases at J, with 11 bases between the two ends. The CDR3 sequence is CASSQTIGSGANVLTF. For the CDR3, the DNA is TGTGCCAGCAGTCAGACAATCGGCTCTGGGGCCAACGTCCTGACTTTC.

This clonotype was counted ten times or more. V gene TRBV10-2 combines with J gene TRBJ1-1; D gene ambiguous. CDR3 size: 14 residues. Trimming shortened V by 1 base and J by 0 bases, and 6 bases separated the two germline ends. Looked up from germline, CDR1 is WSHSY and CDR2 is SAAADI. The CDR3 is CASSELGMNTEAFF. The DNA for the CDR3 is TGCGCCAGCAGTGAGTTAGGAATGAACACTGAAGCTTTCTTT.

The chain combines TRBV19 with TRBJ2-7; D is perhaps TRBD2 (5 bases). V was pared by 4 bases and J by 0 bases, with 13 bases between. This CDR3 comprises 15 residues. The germline V gene encodes CDR1 LNHDA and CDR2 SQIVND (reference sequence). The CDR3 region has the DNA TGTGCCAGTAGTAAGGACTTCAGGAACTCCTACGAGCAGTACTTC. This sequence encodes CASSKDFRNSYEQYF.

In its sample, this clonotype was seen many times. The CDR3 DNA reads TGTGCCAGCAGCTTATTAGCGAATGAGCAGTTCTTC. Encoded protein: CASSLLANEQFF. J is TRBJ2-1 and V is TRBV5-6; weak D call: TRBD2 (5 bases). Germline CDR1 SGHDT, CDR2 YYEEEE. The ends were cut back, 2 bases at V and 7 bases at J, with 7 bases in the middle. CDR3 length equals 12 residues.

This clonotype was picked up many times. J is TRBJ2-5 and V is TRBV13; unclear D gene. The CDR3 has 13 residues. Germline CDR1 is PRHDT and CDR2 is FYEKMQ (reference sequence). V was cut by 0 bases and J by 5 bases, with 7 bases left in between. CDR3 DNA: TGTGCCAGCAGCTTAGGGGCGACGGAGACCCAGTACTTC. The encoded protein is CASSLGATETQYF. Variable domain in full (rest from reference TRBV13 and TRBJ2-5): AAGVIQSPRHLIKEKRETATLKCYPIPRHDTVYWYQQGPGQDPQFLISFYEKMQSDKGSIPDRFSAQQFSDYHSELNMSSLELGDSALYFCASSLGATETQYFGPGTRLLVL.

This clonotype was detected ten times or more. The chain employs TRBV27 and TRBJ2-3; D may be TRBD1 or TRBD2 (6 bases each). The length of the CDR3 is 13 residues. Per the germline V gene, CDR1 is MNHEY and CDR2 is SMNVEV (reference sequence). CDR3 amino acids: CVSGRQGTDTQYF. The CDR3 DNA is TGTGTCTCGGGGAGGCAGGGGACAGATACGCAGTATTTT.

This clonotype occurred many times. This chain joins TRBV7-2 and TRBJ1-2; TRBD1 might be the D (6 bases). V gave up 4 bases and J gave up 7 bases, with 13 bases separating them. This CDR3 is 13 amino acids long. Germline-derived CDR1 and CDR2 are SGHTA and FQGNSA. In DNA form, the CDR3 reads TGTGCCAGCAGCTCAGCCTCCAGGGGTGGCTACACCTTC. Protein sequence: CASSSASRGGYTF. The entire variable domain, with the rest obtained from reference TRBV7-2 and TRBJ1-2, is as follows: GAGVSQSPSNKVTEKGKDVELRCDPISGHTALYWYRQSLGQGLEFLIYFQGNSAPDKSGLPSDRFSAERTGGSVSTLTIQRTQQEDSAVYLCASSSASRGGYTFGSGTRLTVV.

This clonotype was recorded many times. This chain uses TRBV5-1 with TRBJ1-6; a possible D gene is TRBD1 (5 bases). Deletions cut 5 bases from V and 9 bases from J, with 21 bases between. CDR1 is SGHRS, CDR2 YFSETQ, per germline. The CDR3 has 16 residues. The CDR3 region has the DNA TGCGCCAGCAGAGAGGACACCGGGACCGCGGGTTCACCCCTCCACTTT. Protein: CASREDTGTAGSPLHF.

This clonotype was counted at least ten times. The chain couples TRBV15 to TRBJ2-3; unclear D gene. Germline-derived CDR1 and CDR2 are LNHNV and YYDKDF (reference sequence). The V end lost 4 bases, the J end lost 5 bases, and 22 bases lay between the germline ends. This CDR3 is built from 17 residues. CDR3 protein: CATSNPLGWTLGDTQYF. In DNA, the CDR3 is TGTGCCACCAGCAACCCCCTAGGATGGACGTTAGGAGATACGCAGTATTTT.

This clonotype was recorded many times. CDR3 sequence: CAISDYDRGYGYTF. Written as DNA, the CDR3 is TGTGCCATCAGTGATTACGACAGGGGCTATGGCTACACCTTC. The chain is built from TRBV10-3 and TRBJ1-2; TRBD1 agrees at 8 bases. There are 14 residues in the CDR3. Germline CDR1 and CDR2: ENHRY and SYGVKD. Trimming took 3 bases from V and 4 from J; bases not matched to a gene: 4.

This clonotype was counted ten times or more. The chain recombines TRBV25-1 with TRBJ2-3, with TRBD1 matching over 7 bases. The J segment lost 5 bases and the V segment lost 2 bases, leaving 10 bases of the junction unmatched. CDR1 MGHDK and CDR2 SYGVNS come from the germline V gene. The CDR3 extends over 16 amino acids. The CDR3 nucleotides are TGTGCCAGCAGTGAAACAGGGGCGGTCTCGCTAGATACGCAGTATTTT. Amino acids: CASSETGAVSLDTQYF.

This clonotype appeared many times. The chain carries TRBV12-3 or TRBV12-4 and TRBJ2-6; possibly TRBD2 for D (6 bases). The CDR3 loop spans 16 amino acids. Trimming stripped 4 bases from V and 0 bases from J, with 10 bases between. The CDR3 DNA sequence: TGTGCCAGCAGTTCCCCCGGGAGCTCTGGGGCCAACGTCCTGACTTTC. Its translation: CASSSPGSSGANVLTF.

This clonotype was counted ten times or more. This rearrangement joins TRBV24-1 to TRBJ2-2; D ambiguous. The CDR3 extends over 15 amino acids. Trimming cost V 4 bases and J 2 bases, with 10 bases left between them. Germline-derived CDR1 and CDR2 are KGHDR and SFDVKD. For the CDR3, the DNA is TGTGCCACCAGTGACCCAACACATAACACCGGGGAGCTGTTTTTT. Translating it yields CATSDPTHNTGELFF.

At least ten counts were recorded for this clonotype. This sequence joins TRBV6-5 and TRBJ1-5, with D possibly TRBD1 on 6 matching bases. Between the trimmed V and J ends, which lost 6 bases and 5 bases, there was a span of 11 bases. The CDR3 has 13 residues. Per germline, CDR1 MNHEY and CDR2 SVGAGI. CDR3 sequence: CASSWDTYQPQHF. The CDR3 region has the DNA TGTGCCAGCAGCTGGGACACTTATCAGCCCCAGCATTTT.

This clonotype was detected many times. The chain is built from TRBV7-2 and TRBJ2-1, with 10 bases matching TRBD2. Germline assignment: CDR1 SGHTA and CDR2 FQGNSA. With V trimmed by 4 bases and J by 5 bases, 8 bases remained unmatched. The CDR3 spans 16 residues. The CDR3 here is CASSSRFSGGNNEQFF. The DNA for the CDR3 is TGTGCCAGCAGCTCCAGATTTAGCGGGGGGAACAATGAGCAGTTCTTC.

This clonotype has a count of ten or more. This chain joins TRBV20-1 and TRBJ2-2; TRBD1 matches 7 bases. The CDR3 has 12 amino acids. J lost 7 bases, V lost 4 bases, and 3 bases had no gene match. Germline loops: CDR1 DFQATT, CDR2 SNEGSKA (reference sequence). In DNA form, the CDR3 reads TGCAGTGCTAAACAGGGGATCGGGGAGCTGTTTTTT. This translates into CSAKQGIGELFF.

This chain joins TRBV11-3 and TRBJ2-1; D is unclear. V was trimmed by 5 bases and J by 8 bases, leaving 19 bases between them. Germline-derived CDR1 and CDR2 are SGHNT and YENEEA. This CDR3 spans 15 amino acids. CDR3 DNA sequence: TGTGCCAGCAGCCCACTCGGGCAGCCAGGCGATGAGCAGTTCTTC. This gives the protein CASSPLGQPGDEQFF.

This clonotype was detected many times. The chain is built from TRBV20-1 and TRBJ1-4, with D maybe TRBD1 (5 bases). Germline V gene lookup returns CDR1 DFQATT and CDR2 SNEGSKA (reference sequence). The CDR3 covers 15 residues. The germline V and J ends were trimmed by 0 bases and 3 bases, with 11 bases remaining between them. CDR3 in amino acids: CSARDPGDPNEKLFF. CDR3 nucleotides: TGCAGTGCTAGAGATCCCGGGGACCCTAATGAAAAACTGTTTTTT.

This clonotype was found many times. This chain connects TRBV5-1 to TRBJ2-7, with D possibly matching TRBD1 (6 bases). The CDR3 is 14 residues long. The germline gives CDR1 SGHRS, CDR2 YFSETQ. V was clipped by 1 base and J by 2 bases, with 10 bases between them. CDR3 sequence reads: CASSLPGQTYEQYF. CDR3 sequence (DNA): TGCGCCAGCAGCTTGCCAGGACAGACCTACGAGCAGTACTTC.